This record covers a single T cell receptor beta chain. Its target is not known. 60 Vbeta and 13 Jbeta primers were used in PCR. Profiled with immunoSEQ multiplex PCR; TCRdb holds only in-frame clones, not every one. Of more than 110,000 clones detected, around 76% appear once; the ten largest clones hold under 4.5%. The CDR3 totals 16 residues. J was trimmed by 2 bases and V by 4 bases; bases with no gene match: 12. The germline V gene has CDR1 SGHNT and CDR2 YYREEE (reference sequence). This entry is derived from a study of cytomegalovirus exposure and HLA in healthy donors. General observations from the study: In vitro confirmation showed a few CMV-associated chains to be CMV antigen specific. The Asian-associated ancestry cluster reportedly had fewer N-insertions than the roughly 700-donor mean in a later analysis. 87-base-pair reads could not separate some V segments, including TRBV6-2 and TRBV6-3. A link between a missense DCLRE1C variant and TCR beta V- and J-gene trimming emerged from a later analysis.

V usage is TRBV5-4 and J usage is TRBJ2-7; TRBD2 aligns across 7 bases. Sequencing used PBMCs. This TCR came from a man aged 18 to 35 in good health and CMV-seronegative. In DNA form, the CDR3 reads TGTGCCAGCAGCACCCATCTCGCGGGAGATCCCTACGAGCAGTACTTC. It codes for CASSTHLAGDPYEQYF.